What follows are 32 T cell receptor beta chains derived from one specimen sequenced in a study of somatic mutations in cytotoxic T cells in rheumatoid arthritis. This table comes from immunoSEQ multiplex PCR, and its TCRdb copy is limited to in-frame clones, with some not included. Here the sample spans about 10,000 clones, 85% being singletons. Material: CD8+ T cells sorted from blood. Every receptor here comes from an adult with rheumatoid arthritis.

The gene calls are TRBV7-9 and TRBJ2-7, with 9 bases identical to TRBD1. The CDR3 has 15 residues. The germline V gene encodes CDR1 SEHNR and CDR2 FQNEAQ (reference sequence). V shed 5 bases, J shed 2 bases, and the junction held 7 bases outside the gene matches. The CDR3 spells CASSVGQGFTYEQYF. CDR3 nucleotides: TGTGCCAGCAGCGTAGGACAGGGGTTTACCTACGAGCAGTACTTC.

The V gene is TRBV9, the J gene TRBJ1-3; TRBD1 might be the D (6 bases). Per the germline V gene, CDR1 is SGDLS and CDR2 is YYNGEE. Trimming left V 3 bases short and J 0 bases short, with 16 bases between. The CDR3 contains 17 residues. CDR3: CASSEGDRRSSGNTIYF. The CDR3 DNA is TGTGCCAGCAGCGAGGGGGACCGTAGGAGCTCTGGAAACACCATATATTTT. Full variable domain (outside the CDR3, taken from reference TRBV9 and TRBJ1-3): DSGVTQTPKHLITATGQRVTLRCSPRSGDLSVYWYQQSLDQGLQFLIQYYNGEERAKGNILERFSAQQFPDLHSELNLSSLELGDSALYFCASSEGDRRSSGNTIYFGEGSWLTVV.

J is TRBJ1-1 and V is TRBV5-6; 8 bases align to TRBD1. CDR3 length equals 17 residues. The germline CDR1 and CDR2 sequences are SGHDT and YYEEEE. V gave up 2 bases and J gave up 5 bases; unmatched junction bases: 14. The CDR3 DNA is TGTGCCAGCAGCTTCCAAAGGGTTGGACAGGGTGATACTGAAGCTTTCTTT. This sequence encodes CASSFQRVGQGDTEAFF.

The chain carries TRBV7-9 and TRBJ2-3; D is undetermined. V shed 1 base and J shed 3 bases, with 8 bases lying between them. The CDR3 totals 14 residues. Germline CDR1 and CDR2: SEHNR and FQNEAQ (reference sequence). Here the CDR3 reads CASSLEFSTDTQYF. CDR3 coding DNA: TGTGCCAGCAGCTTAGAGTTCTCGACAGATACGCAGTATTTT. Full variable domain (rest looked up from reference TRBV7-9 and TRBJ2-3): DTGVSQNPRHKITKRGQNVTFRCDPISEHNRLYWYRQTLGQGPEFLTYFQNEAQLEKSRLLSDRFSAERPKGSFSTLEIQRTEQGDSAMYLCASSLEFSTDTQYFGPGTRLTVL.

The rearrangement uses TRBV6-1 and TRBJ2-3; D remains ambiguous. Germline loops: CDR1 MNHNS, CDR2 SASEGT. This CDR3 comprises 13 residues. Deletions cut 8 bases from V and 1 base from J, with 10 bases between. CDR3 nucleotides: TGTGCCAGCTATAAGCTGGGCACAGATACGCAGTATTTT. It is translated as CASYKLGTDTQYF.

The gene calls are TRBV11-2 and TRBJ1-1; unclear D gene. Trimming took off 2 bases at V and 1 base at J, with 8 bases between the two ends. Germline CDR1 SGHAT, CDR2 FQNNGV. There are 14 residues in the CDR3. CDR3 in amino acids: CASSLSRGNTEAFF. The CDR3 DNA is TGTGCCAGCAGCTTAAGTCGTGGGAACACTGAAGCTTTCTTT.

This clone came up a few times. The rearrangement uses TRBV27 and TRBJ2-7; maybe TRBD1 (6 bases). Germline CDR1 reads MNHEY; CDR2 reads SMNVEV (reference sequence). The V end was cut by 5 bases, the J end by 2 bases, with 10 bases between. The CDR3 is 13 amino acids. CDR3 in amino acids: CASSRTDTYEQYF. The CDR3 region has the DNA TGTGCCAGCAGTCGGACAGACACCTACGAGCAGTACTTC.

The chain recombines TRBV4-2 with TRBJ2-3, with TRBD2 matching 8 bases. V lost 0 bases, J lost 5 bases, and 10 bases stayed unmatched. Germline assignment: CDR1 LGHNA and CDR2 YNFKEQ. The CDR3 has 17 residues. This CDR3 is CASSQDSGEGRGDTQYF. Here the CDR3 DNA reads TGTGCCAGCAGCCAAGATAGCGGGGAGGGCAGGGGAGATACGCAGTATTTT.

The chain combines TRBV5-6 with TRBJ1-1, with D maybe TRBD1 (5 bases). CDR1 is SGHDT, CDR2 YYEEEE, per germline. The V end lost 5 bases, the J end lost 4 bases, and 18 bases lay between the germline ends. This CDR3 is 15 amino acids long. CDR3 protein: CASSIGLGGVTEAFF. The CDR3 DNA follows: TGTGCCAGCAGTATCGGTTTGGGGGGTGTCACTGAAGCTTTCTTT. Drawing the rest from reference TRBV5-6 and TRBJ1-1, the complete variable domain is DAGVTQSPTHLIKTRGQQVTLRCSPKSGHDTVSWYQQALGQGPQFIFQYYEEEERQRGNFPDRFSGHQFPNYSSELNVNALLLGDSALYLCASSIGLGGVTEAFFGQGTRLTVV.

The CDR3 nucleotides are TGCGCCAGCAAGGGAACAGGGGGGACTACCGCAACTAATGAAAAACTGTTTTTT. Translating gives CASKGTGGTTATNEKLFF. This chain links TRBV5-1 with TRBJ1-4; 8 nucleotides match TRBD1. The CDR3 consists of 18 residues. V was clipped by 6 bases and J by 0 bases; unmatched bases: 13. CDR1 is SGHRS, CDR2 YFSETQ, per germline.

The chain carries TRBV9 and TRBJ1-2; D is possibly TRBD1 (5 bases). Trimming took off 4 bases at V and 14 bases at J, with 15 bases between the two ends. This CDR3 has 11 residues. Germline loops: CDR1 SGDLS, CDR2 YYNGEE. CDR3 region: CASSPLGAGTF. The CDR3 nucleotides read TGTGCCAGCAGCCCCCTAGGGGCGGGGACCTTC.

This clone was recorded a few times. The CDR3 DNA follows: TGTGCCAGCGAGACGAACACTGAAGCTTTCTTT. Protein sequence: CASETNTEAFF. The chain is built from TRBV7-9 and TRBJ1-1; no clear D gene. The CDR3 is 11 residues long. V gave up 8 bases and J gave up 1 base, with 5 bases separating them. The germline V gene has CDR1 SEHNR and CDR2 FQNEAQ (reference sequence).

This clone is medium-sized by share. The genes are TRBV7-9 and TRBJ1-2, with a weak D call TRBD1 (6 bases). There are 15 residues in the CDR3. The germline V gene has CDR1 SEHNR and CDR2 FQNEAQ (reference sequence). Trimming pared 1 base from V and 3 bases from J, leaving 12 bases between. The CDR3 nucleotides are TGTGCCAGCAGCTTAGTTATACAGGGCGACTATGGCTACACCTTC. As protein: CASSLVIQGDYGYTF.

The rearrangement links TRBV18 to TRBJ2-7; D not resolved. The V end was cut by 3 bases, the J end by 0 bases, with 21 bases between. The germline V gene encodes CDR1 KGHSH and CDR2 LQKENI. This CDR3 has 18 residues. Here the CDR3 reads CASSPPFDHRKSSYEQYF. The CDR3 coding sequence is TGTGCCAGCTCACCCCCCTTCGACCATCGAAAGAGCTCCTACGAGCAGTACTTC.

This sequence joins TRBV7-9 and TRBJ2-5; TRBD1 matches 9 bases. Gene TRBJ2-7 matches the end of the DNA better, so the J call may be wrong. CDR3 size: 13 residues. From germline, CDR1 is SEHNR and CDR2 FQNEAQ (reference sequence). CDR3 sequence (DNA): TGTGCCAGCAGTCGGGACAGGGCCTACGAGCAGTACTTC. This gives the protein CASSRDRAYEQYF.

The chain is built from TRBV18 and TRBJ2-4; D not certain. Trimming took 3 bases from V and 0 from J, leaving 9 bases between them. There are 15 residues in the CDR3. The germline V gene encodes CDR1 KGHSH and CDR2 LQKENI. CDR3 amino acids: CASSPVGIAKNIQYF. CDR3 bases: TGTGCCAGCTCACCGGTTGGGATAGCCAAAAACATTCAGTACTTC.

V gene TRBV9 combines with J gene TRBJ1-6, with 7 bases lining up with TRBD1. After removal of 0 bases from V and 11 bases from J, the junction contained 5 bases not matched to a gene. CDR3 length: 14 amino acids. Germline-derived CDR1 and CDR2 are SGDLS and YYNGEE. The CDR3 loop reads CASSVEGAGAPLHF. The CDR3 region has the DNA TGTGCCAGCAGCGTAGAGGGGGCAGGGGCACCCCTCCACTTT.

The chain uses TRBV7-2 and TRBJ1-1, with 10 bases fitting TRBD1. Germline V gives CDR1 SGHTA, CDR2 FQGNSA. The trim removed 4 bases at V and 11 bases at J, leaving 7 bases unmatched. There are 13 residues in the CDR3. CDR3 sequence (DNA): TGTGCCAGCAGCTACACCCCGGGACAGGGGGCTTTCTTT. Translating gives CASSYTPGQGAFF.

The chain has TRBV6-5 and TRBJ1-2; D is unresolved. The CDR3 runs to 13 residues. CDR1 and CDR2 from the germline V gene are MNHEY and SVGAGI. Between the trimmed V and J ends, which lost 5 bases and 3 bases, there was a span of 10 bases. CDR3 coding DNA: TGTGCCAGCAGTATACAGCTCCACTATGGCTACACCTTC. Translated, it gives CASSIQLHYGYTF.

The chain joins TRBV6-6 to TRBJ2-3; 7 nucleotides line up with TRBD2. The germline CDR1 and CDR2 sequences are MNHNY and SVGAGI (reference sequence). V gave up 0 bases and J gave up 5 bases; unmatched junction bases: 5. The CDR3 has 15 amino acids. CDR3 in amino acids: CASSYSGPSGDTQYF. DNA for the CDR3: TGTGCCAGCAGTTACTCAGGTCCTAGCGGAGATACGCAGTATTTT.

This rearrangement joins TRBV9 to TRBJ1-2, with 7 bases lining up with TRBD1. CDR3 length equals 14 residues. J lost 4 bases, V lost 3 bases, and 6 bases had no gene match. The V gene's germline CDR1 is SGDLS and CDR2 YYNGEE. The CDR3 nucleotides read TGTGCCAGCAGCGACCGGGACAGCCTCTATGGCTACACCTTC. Its translation is CASSDRDSLYGYTF.

CDR3 nucleotides: TGTGCCAGCAGTCCGGTGCAGGGTGAGGGTAGGGAGCAGTTCTTC. This gives the protein CASSPVQGEGREQFF. The chain is built from TRBV2 and TRBJ2-1; D is possibly TRBD1 or TRBD2 (5 bases each). CDR3 length: 15 amino acids. Per germline, CDR1 SNHLY and CDR2 FYNNEI. V lost 5 bases, J lost 10 bases, and 21 bases lay in between.

The chain recombines TRBV30 with TRBJ1-2, with D hard to call. The CDR3 has 14 residues. Per germline, CDR1 GTSNPN and CDR2 SVGIG (reference sequence). The germline V and J ends were trimmed by 0 bases and 0 bases, with 8 bases remaining between them. CDR3 protein: CAWSVKTTNYGYTF. In DNA form, the CDR3 reads TGTGCCTGGAGTGTGAAGACAACTAACTATGGCTACACCTTC.

The CDR3 nucleotides read TGTGCCAGCAGAAAGGGGTTTAGCGAAGCTTTCTTT. Translated: CASRKGFSEAFF. This sequence joins TRBV5-6 and TRBJ1-1, with a weak D call TRBD1 (5 bases). Germline V gene data show CDR1 as SGHDT and CDR2 as YYEEEE. The CDR3 covers 12 residues. Between the trimmed V and J ends, which lost 5 bases and 8 bases, there was a span of 13 bases. Full variable domain (outside the CDR3, taken from reference TRBV5-6 and TRBJ1-1): DAGVTQSPTHLIKTRGQQVTLRCSPKSGHDTVSWYQQALGQGPQFIFQYYEEEERQRGNFPDRFSGHQFPNYSSELNVNALLLGDSALYLCASRKGFSEAFFGQGTRLTVV.

CDR3 in DNA: TGTGCCAGCAGTCTGCGAGCGGGAGGGCCTTACAATGAGCAGTTCTTC. It translates to CASSLRAGGPYNEQFF. The chain is built from TRBV28 and TRBJ2-1; 10 nucleotides line up with TRBD2. Germline CDR1 and CDR2: MDHEN and SYDVKM. After removal of 5 bases from V and 4 bases from J, the junction contained 8 bases not matched to a gene. CDR3 length: 16 amino acids.

The genes are TRBV7-2 and TRBJ2-1; 13 nucleotides agree with TRBD2. The CDR3 consists of 17 residues. Germline values: CDR1 SGHTA, CDR2 FQGNSA. V gave up 1 base and J gave up 0 bases; unmatched junction bases: 0. CDR3: CASSLGTSGSSYNEQFF. CDR3 coding DNA: TGTGCCAGCAGCTTAGGGACTAGCGGGAGCTCCTACAATGAGCAGTTCTTC. Drawing the rest from reference TRBV7-2 and TRBJ2-1, the complete variable domain is GAGVSQSPSNKVTEKGKDVELRCDPISGHTALYWYRQSLGQGLEFLIYFQGNSAPDKSGLPSDRFSAERTGGSVSTLTIQRTQQEDSAVYLCASSLGTSGSSYNEQFFGPGTRLTVL.

The genes are TRBV19 and TRBJ1-1, with 9 bases that match TRBD1. V shed 3 bases, J shed 5 bases, and the junction held 10 bases outside the gene matches. The germline gives CDR1 LNHDA, CDR2 SQIVND (reference sequence). The CDR3 covers 16 residues. The CDR3 sequence: CASSIPPGQGFTEAFF. The CDR3 DNA follows: TGTGCCAGTAGTATTCCCCCGGGACAGGGATTTACTGAAGCTTTCTTT.

The rearrangement joins TRBV30 to TRBJ1-2, with 7 bases identical to TRBD1. The CDR3 sequence is 15 residues long. Germline values: CDR1 GTSNPN, CDR2 SVGIG (reference sequence). V trimming: 1 base; J trimming: 6 bases; junction bases outside the gene matches: 11. CDR3 nucleotide sequence: TGTGCCTGGAGTGAACTAAGTAGGGGGCAGGATGGCTACACCTTC. It encodes CAWSELSRGQDGYTF.

Here the CDR3 reads CASSLGSAGYTF. CDR3 sequence (DNA): TGTGCCAGCAGCTTAGGAAGCGCGGGCTACACCTTC. V usage is TRBV7-8 and J usage is TRBJ1-2; D unresolved. Germline V gene data show CDR1 as SGHVS and CDR2 as FQNEAQ. Trimming shortened V by 1 base and J by 8 bases, and 8 bases separated the two germline ends. The CDR3 consists of 12 residues.

The chain is built from TRBV2 and TRBJ2-1, with D possibly TRBD1 on 6 matching bases. The V gene lost 8 bases and the J gene lost 0 bases, with 14 bases spanning the gap. CDR3 length: 15 residues. Germline V lookup: CDR1 SNHLY, CDR2 FYNNEI. The CDR3 DNA reads TGTGCCAGCTCCCGGACAGCCCGCTCCTACAATGAGCAGTTCTTC. Its translation is CASSRTARSYNEQFF.

This chain joins TRBV29-1 and TRBJ2-1; 8 bases are a match to TRBD2. After removal of 4 bases from V and 7 bases from J, the junction contained 12 bases not matched to a gene. The CDR3 has 15 residues. CDR1 and CDR2 from the germline V gene are SQVTM and ANQGSEA. The CDR3, as DNA: TGCAGCGTTGGTGATGGCGGGAGGTCGGGGAATGAGCAGTTCTTC. Its protein product is CSVGDGGRSGNEQFF.

This chain joins TRBV13 and TRBJ2-1; D is possibly TRBD1 (6 bases). Trimming left V 4 bases short and J 3 bases short, with 13 bases between. Germline V gene data show CDR1 as PRHDT and CDR2 as FYEKMQ (reference sequence). CDR3 length equals 15 residues. The CDR3 loop reads CASSSRDNSYNEQFF. Written as DNA, the CDR3 is TGTGCCAGCAGCTCCCGGGACAACAGCTACAATGAGCAGTTCTTC.